This T cell receptor beta chain was identified during a study of graft-versus-host responses after intestinal transplantation. Study at large: The transplants performed in recipients were multivisceral, liver-intestinal, or isolated intestinal. After anti-thymocyte globulin induction, recipients took tacrolimus and steroids for around three years. Study conclusions and caveats: In recipient marrow, GvH clones were found, and some appeared first in ileum or blood.

As to this clone: Its antigen is not known.

The protocol was immunoSEQ multiplex PCR, while the TCRdb copy is restricted to in-frame clones and leaves out a portion. The sample yields over 80,000 clones, about nine tenths seen once. Germline lookup yields CDR1 MDHEN and CDR2 SYDVKM. V lost 5 bases and J lost 8, with 16 bases in between. The CDR3 has 14 residues. Sequencing was performed on unstimulated CD4+ T cells sorted from spleen or lymph node cells, taken before transplant. The sequence derives from a human donor who was the organ donor for an intestinal transplant. The V and J genes are TRBV28 and TRBJ2-4; D is perhaps TRBD1 (6 bases). The CDR3 DNA follows: TGTGCCAGCAGTGTACAGGGTCCGCGTGACATTCAGTACTTC. It codes for CASSVQGPRDIQYF.